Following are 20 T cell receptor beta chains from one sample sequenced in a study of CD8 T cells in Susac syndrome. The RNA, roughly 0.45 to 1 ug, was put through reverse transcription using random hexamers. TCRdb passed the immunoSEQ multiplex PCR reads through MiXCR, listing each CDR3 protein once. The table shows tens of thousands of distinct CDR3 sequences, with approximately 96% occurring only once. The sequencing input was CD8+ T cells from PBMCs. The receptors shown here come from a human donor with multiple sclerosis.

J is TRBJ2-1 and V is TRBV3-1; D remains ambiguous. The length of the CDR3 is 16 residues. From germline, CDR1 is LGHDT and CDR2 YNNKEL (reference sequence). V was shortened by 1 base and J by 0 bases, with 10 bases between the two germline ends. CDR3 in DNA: TGTGCCAGCAGCCAAGCCGCTGGTAGCTCCTACAATGAGCAGTTCTTC. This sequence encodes CASSQAAGSSYNEQFF.

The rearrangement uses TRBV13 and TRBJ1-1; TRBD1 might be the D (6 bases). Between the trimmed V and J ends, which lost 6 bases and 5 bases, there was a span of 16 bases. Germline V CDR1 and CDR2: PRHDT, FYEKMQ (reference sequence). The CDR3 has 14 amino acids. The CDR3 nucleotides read TGTGCCAGCAGATACGAGGGGGAAGGGACTGAAGCTTTCTTT. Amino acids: CASRYEGEGTEAFF.

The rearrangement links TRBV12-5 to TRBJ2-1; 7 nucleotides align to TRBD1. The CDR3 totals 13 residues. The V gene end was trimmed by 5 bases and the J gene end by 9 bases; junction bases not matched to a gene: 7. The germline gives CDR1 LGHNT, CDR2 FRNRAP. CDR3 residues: CASGNSQGSEQFF. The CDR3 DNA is TGTGCTAGTGGTAACTCACAGGGGAGTGAGCAGTTCTTC.

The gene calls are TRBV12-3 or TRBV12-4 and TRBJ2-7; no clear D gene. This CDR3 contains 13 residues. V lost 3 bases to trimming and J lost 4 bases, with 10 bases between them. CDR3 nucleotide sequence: TGTGCCAGCAGTTTTGGGCAGGCTTACGAGCAGTACTTC. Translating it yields CASSFGQAYEQYF.

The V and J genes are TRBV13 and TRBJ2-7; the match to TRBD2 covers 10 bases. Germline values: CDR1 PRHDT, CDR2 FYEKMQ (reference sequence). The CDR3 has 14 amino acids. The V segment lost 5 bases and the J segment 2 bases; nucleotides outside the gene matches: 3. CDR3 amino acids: CASSGAGGPYEQYF. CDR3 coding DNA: TGTGCCAGCAGCGGAGCGGGGGGGCCCTACGAGCAGTACTTC.

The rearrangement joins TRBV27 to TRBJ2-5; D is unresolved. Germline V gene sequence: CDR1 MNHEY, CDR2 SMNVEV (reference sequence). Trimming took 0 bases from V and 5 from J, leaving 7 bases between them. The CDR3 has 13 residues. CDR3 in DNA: TGTGCCAGCAGTTTATCGAGTACGGAGACCCAGTACTTC. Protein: CASSLSSTETQYF.

The CDR3 reads CASSLPGLAGNTDTQYF. DNA of the CDR3: TGTGCCAGCAGCTTACCGGGACTAGCGGGGAACACAGATACGCAGTATTTT. The gene calls are TRBV28 and TRBJ2-3; 13 bases match TRBD2. Trimming removed 6 bases from V and 2 bases from J; junction bases left unmatched: 8. CDR1 is MDHEN and CDR2 is SYDVKM in the germline V gene. The CDR3 length is 17 residues.

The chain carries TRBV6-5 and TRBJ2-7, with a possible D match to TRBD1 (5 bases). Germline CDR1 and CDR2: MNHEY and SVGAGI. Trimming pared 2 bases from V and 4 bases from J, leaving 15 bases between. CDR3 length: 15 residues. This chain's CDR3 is CASSYAPFGAYEQYF. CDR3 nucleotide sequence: TGTGCCAGCAGTTACGCCCCTTTTGGGGCATACGAGCAGTACTTC.

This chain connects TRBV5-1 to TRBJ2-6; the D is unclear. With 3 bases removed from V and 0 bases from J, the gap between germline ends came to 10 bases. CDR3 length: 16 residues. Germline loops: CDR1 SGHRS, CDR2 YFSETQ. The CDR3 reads CASSSQGSSGANVLTF. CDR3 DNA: TGCGCCAGCAGCTCCCAAGGCTCCTCTGGGGCCAACGTCCTGACTTTC.

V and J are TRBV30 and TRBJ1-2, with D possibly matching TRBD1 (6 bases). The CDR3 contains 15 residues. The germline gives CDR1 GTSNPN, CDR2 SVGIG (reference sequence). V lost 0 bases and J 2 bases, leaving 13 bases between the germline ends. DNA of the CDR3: TGTGCCTGGAGTGTACTTGAAGGACAGAACTATGGCTACACCTTC. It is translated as CAWSVLEGQNYGYTF.

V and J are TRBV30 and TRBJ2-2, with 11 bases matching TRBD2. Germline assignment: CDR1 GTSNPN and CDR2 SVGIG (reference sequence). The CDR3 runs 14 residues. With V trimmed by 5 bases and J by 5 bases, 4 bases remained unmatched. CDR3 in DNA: TGTGCCTGGTCGACTAGCGGGACGACCGGGGAGCTGTTTTTT. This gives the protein CAWSTSGTTGELFF.

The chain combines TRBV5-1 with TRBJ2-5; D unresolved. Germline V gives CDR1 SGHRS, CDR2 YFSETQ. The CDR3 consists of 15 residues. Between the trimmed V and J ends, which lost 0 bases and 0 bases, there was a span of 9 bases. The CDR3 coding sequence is TGCGCCAGCAGCTTGGGGGAACGGTACCAAGAGACCCAGTACTTC. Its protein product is CASSLGERYQETQYF.

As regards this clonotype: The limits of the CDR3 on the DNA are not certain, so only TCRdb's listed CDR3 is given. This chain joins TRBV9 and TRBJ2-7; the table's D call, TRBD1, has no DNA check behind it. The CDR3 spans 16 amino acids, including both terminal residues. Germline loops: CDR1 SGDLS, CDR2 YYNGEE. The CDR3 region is CASSVGAGTGLNEQCF.

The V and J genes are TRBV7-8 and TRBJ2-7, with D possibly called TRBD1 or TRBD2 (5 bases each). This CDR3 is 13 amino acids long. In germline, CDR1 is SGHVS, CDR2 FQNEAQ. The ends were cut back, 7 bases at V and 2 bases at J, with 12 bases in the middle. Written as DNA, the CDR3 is TGTGCCAGCACAAGAGGGGCCGCCTACGAGCAGTACTTC. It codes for CASTRGAAYEQYF.

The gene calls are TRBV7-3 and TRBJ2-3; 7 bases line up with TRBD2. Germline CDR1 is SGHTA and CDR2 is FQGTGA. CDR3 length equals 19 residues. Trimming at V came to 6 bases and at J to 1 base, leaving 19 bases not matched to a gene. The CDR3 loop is CASSIPRLASWVRTDTQYF. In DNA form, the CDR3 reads TGTGCCAGCAGTATACCTAGACTAGCCAGTTGGGTTCGCACAGATACGCAGTATTTT.

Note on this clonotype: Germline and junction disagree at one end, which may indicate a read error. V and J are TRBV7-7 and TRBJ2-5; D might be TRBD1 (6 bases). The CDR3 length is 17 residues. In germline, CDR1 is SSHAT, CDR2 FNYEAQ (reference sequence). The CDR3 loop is CASSLVGLGLGAETQYF. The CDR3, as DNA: TGTGCTAGCAGCTTAGTTGGTCTCGGACTGGGGGCAGAGACCCAGTACTTC.

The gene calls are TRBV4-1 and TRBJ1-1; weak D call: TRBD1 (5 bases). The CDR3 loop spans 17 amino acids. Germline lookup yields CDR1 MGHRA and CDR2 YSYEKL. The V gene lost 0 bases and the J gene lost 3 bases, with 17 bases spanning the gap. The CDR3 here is CASSQDTPPGVDTEAFF. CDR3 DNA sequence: TGCGCCAGCAGCCAAGATACCCCCCCGGGGGTGGACACTGAAGCTTTCTTT.

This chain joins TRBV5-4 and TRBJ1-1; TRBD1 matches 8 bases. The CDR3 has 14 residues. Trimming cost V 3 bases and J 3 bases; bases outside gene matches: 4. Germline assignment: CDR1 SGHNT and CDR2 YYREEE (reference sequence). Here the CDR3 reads CASSYLDRDTEAFF. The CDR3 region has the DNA TGTGCCAGCAGCTACCTGGACAGGGACACTGAAGCTTTCTTT.

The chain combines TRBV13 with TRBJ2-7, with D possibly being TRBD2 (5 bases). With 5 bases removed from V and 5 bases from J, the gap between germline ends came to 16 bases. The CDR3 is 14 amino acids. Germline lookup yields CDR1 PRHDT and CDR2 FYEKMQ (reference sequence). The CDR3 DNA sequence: TGTGCCAGCAGCCCCTGGGAGTCATCCCACGAGCAGTACTTC. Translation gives CASSPWESSHEQYF.

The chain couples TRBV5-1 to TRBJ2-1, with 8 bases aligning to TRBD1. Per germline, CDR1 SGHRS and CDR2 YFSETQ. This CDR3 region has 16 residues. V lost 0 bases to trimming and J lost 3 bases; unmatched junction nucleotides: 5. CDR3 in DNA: TGCGCCAGCAGCTTGGGGGGACAGGTTTACTACAATGAGCAGTTCTTC. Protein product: CASSLGGQVYYNEQFF.